Presented here are 27 T cell receptor beta chains from one specimen sequenced in a study of monozygotic twins with inflammatory bowel disease. TCRdb re-called the 5' RACE reads; one entry per CDR3 protein, DNA not given. The listing records about 330,000 distinct CDR3 sequences. The sequencing input was blood. These receptors were taken from a human donor with ulcerative colitis or Crohn's disease, or a healthy co-twin of an affected twin (not recorded which).

The chain employs TRBV15 and TRBJ2-3; TCRdb's D call, TRBD2, is unchecked because there is no DNA. The CDR3 has 18 amino acids. Germline V gene sequence: CDR1 LNHNV, CDR2 YYDKDF (reference sequence). The CDR3 sequence is CATSRKRLAGGSTDTQYF.

The chain links TRBV10-2 to TRBJ2-3; TCRdb proposes TRBD1, but this gene call is untestable without DNA. Germline CDR1 WSHSY, CDR2 SAAADI. The CDR3 is 14 amino acids. CDR3 in amino acids: CASSVAGGPDTQYF.

V usage is TRBV20-1 and J usage is TRBJ2-1; TCRdb proposes TRBD1, but this gene call is untestable without DNA. The CDR3 runs 15 residues. Germline-derived CDR1 and CDR2 are DFQATT and SNEGSKA (reference sequence). CDR3 loop: CSAPARTGSYNEQFF.

V is TRBV15 and J is TRBJ1-5. The CDR3 is made up of 15 amino acids. Per the germline V gene, CDR1 is LNHNV and CDR2 is YYDKDF (reference sequence). CDR3 protein: CATSRGPNSNQPQHF.

The chain is built from TRBV20-1 and TRBJ2-3; TCRdb returns TRBD2, unconfirmable since there is no DNA. The germline gives CDR1 DFQATT, CDR2 SNEGSKA (reference sequence). The CDR3 extends over 15 amino acids. The CDR3: CSASPWTKSTDTQYF.

The V gene is TRBV6-1, the J gene TRBJ1-1; with no DNA, the TCRdb D assignment of TRBD1 cannot be verified. Germline values: CDR1 MNHNS, CDR2 SASEGT. The CDR3 sequence is 16 residues long. CDR3 loop: CASRTPSTGQSTEAFF.

This chain connects TRBV7-6 to TRBJ2-5; TCRdb's D call, TRBD2, is unchecked because there is no DNA. This CDR3 has 13 amino acids. Germline-derived CDR1 and CDR2 are SGHVS and FNYEAQ. CDR3 in amino acids: CASTPGGEETQYF.

The chain carries TRBV12-3 or TRBV12-4 and TRBJ1-2; TCRdb indicates TRBD1, and absent DNA this call remains unverified. The CDR3 sequence is 12 residues long. This CDR3 is CASSPTGYGYTF.

The genes are TRBV6-2 or TRBV6-3 and TRBJ2-2. Germline V gives CDR1 MNHEY, CDR2 SVGEGT. CDR3 length equals 12 residues. CDR3 loop: CASSDFRGELFF.

The J gene is TRBJ2-2, the V gene TRBV29-1; checking the TCRdb D call of TRBD1 is not possible without DNA. The germline CDR1 and CDR2 sequences are SQVTM and ANQGSEA. The CDR3 is made up of 12 amino acids. Here the CDR3 reads CSVVAGTGELFF.

This sequence joins TRBV7-2 and TRBJ1-1; TCRdb reports TRBD1, a call that lacks DNA to check it against. The CDR3 is made up of 12 amino acids. Germline-derived CDR1 and CDR2 are SGHTA and FQGNSA. CDR3 region: CASSLYFLFAFF.

The chain has TRBV11-2 and TRBJ2-3; TCRdb returns TRBD1, unconfirmable since there is no DNA. The CDR3 runs 18 residues. The germline V gene has CDR1 SGHAT and CDR2 FQNNGV. The chain's CDR3 is CASSLGRELGGRADTQYF.

The V gene is TRBV7-8, the J gene TRBJ2-5; TCRdb's D call, TRBD2, is unchecked because there is no DNA. The CDR3 spans 16 residues. Germline CDR1 reads SGHVS; CDR2 reads FQNEAQ. CDR3 amino acids: CASSPPSAGGRETQYF.

V and J are TRBV5-6 and TRBJ2-1. The germline V gene encodes CDR1 SGHDT and CDR2 YYEEEE. This CDR3 region has 15 residues. Here the CDR3 reads CASSLRLSSYNEQFF.

The chain couples TRBV15 to TRBJ2-5; TCRdb gives TRBD1 as the D gene, but with no DNA this cannot be confirmed. The CDR3 spans 13 residues. CDR1 is LNHNV and CDR2 is YYDKDF in the germline V gene (reference sequence). The CDR3 sequence: CATSFPTEETQYF.

The genes are TRBV5-1 and TRBJ2-3; checking the TCRdb D call of TRBD2 is not possible without DNA. This CDR3 contains 13 residues. Germline CDR1 and CDR2: SGHRS and YFSETQ. The CDR3 is CASKWPGEDTQYF. The full variable domain, completed using reference TRBV5-1 and TRBJ2-3, is KAGVTQTPRYLIKTRGQQVTLSCSPISGHRSVSWYQQTPGQGLQFLFEYFSETQRNKGNFPGRFSGRQFSNSRSEMNVSTLELGDSALYLCASKWPGEDTQYFGPGTRLTVL.

The rearrangement uses TRBV6-1 and TRBJ2-1; TCRdb calls TRBD2, which cannot be checked without DNA. Looked up from germline, CDR1 is MNHNS and CDR2 is SASEGT. CDR3 size: 18 residues. The CDR3 is CASSSMVPGLATRNEQFF.

This chain joins TRBV29-1 and TRBJ2-1. CDR1 SQVTM and CDR2 ANQGSEA come from the germline V gene. The CDR3 covers 14 residues. Here the CDR3 reads CSVDKVSKGNEQFF.

The V call is TRBV5-1, the J call TRBJ1-2; TCRdb names TRBD1, which stays unverified in the absence of DNA. The CDR3 is 15 amino acids. Germline V gives CDR1 SGHRS, CDR2 YFSETQ. The CDR3 here is CASREGQGFNYGYTF.

The chain joins TRBV20-1 to TRBJ2-7. Germline V gene lookup returns CDR1 DFQATT and CDR2 SNEGSKA (reference sequence). The CDR3 extends over 14 amino acids. The CDR3 spells CSANSQRTQNEQYF.

The chain combines TRBV27 with TRBJ2-7; the D gene TCRdb calls, TRBD1, cannot be checked with no DNA. Germline V lookup: CDR1 MNHEY, CDR2 SMNVEV (reference sequence). CDR3 length: 14 residues. The CDR3 here is CASSPIRRGEIEYF.

The V gene is TRBV10-3, the J gene TRBJ2-6; TCRdb's D gene call, TRBD1, goes unchecked for lack of DNA. CDR1 and CDR2 from the germline V gene are ENHRY and SYGVKD. The CDR3 covers 20 residues. The CDR3 protein is CAISEPPTVTHYSGANVLTF.

This rearrangement joins TRBV4-3 to TRBJ2-1; TCRdb proposes TRBD1, but this gene call is untestable without DNA. CDR1 and CDR2 from the germline V gene are LGHNA and YSLEER. The CDR3 sequence is 16 residues long. The CDR3 region is CASSQDGTGTYNEQFF.

The chain uses TRBV4-3 and TRBJ2-1; the TCRdb D gene call, TRBD1, has no DNA to confirm it. Germline CDR1 is LGHNA and CDR2 is YSLEER. The CDR3 runs to 15 residues. The CDR3 sequence is CASSQDPGGGNEQFF.

The chain combines TRBV7-2 with TRBJ2-7; the D gene TCRdb calls, TRBD1, cannot be checked with no DNA. The CDR3 has 15 residues. Per germline, CDR1 SGHTA and CDR2 FQGNSA. This chain's CDR3 is CASSGATDSTYEQYF.

This CDR3 is CSARDGGTPSSYNEQFF. The V gene is TRBV20-1, the J gene TRBJ2-1; TCRdb gives TRBD1 as the D gene, but with no DNA this cannot be confirmed. The CDR3 length is 17 residues. CDR1 DFQATT and CDR2 SNEGSKA come from the germline V gene (reference sequence).

V gene TRBV7-2 combines with J gene TRBJ2-2; TCRdb designates TRBD1, a call that cannot be tested without DNA. The CDR3 contains 14 residues. Germline V lookup: CDR1 SGHTA, CDR2 FQGNSA. The CDR3 sequence is CASSQFQGTGELFF.